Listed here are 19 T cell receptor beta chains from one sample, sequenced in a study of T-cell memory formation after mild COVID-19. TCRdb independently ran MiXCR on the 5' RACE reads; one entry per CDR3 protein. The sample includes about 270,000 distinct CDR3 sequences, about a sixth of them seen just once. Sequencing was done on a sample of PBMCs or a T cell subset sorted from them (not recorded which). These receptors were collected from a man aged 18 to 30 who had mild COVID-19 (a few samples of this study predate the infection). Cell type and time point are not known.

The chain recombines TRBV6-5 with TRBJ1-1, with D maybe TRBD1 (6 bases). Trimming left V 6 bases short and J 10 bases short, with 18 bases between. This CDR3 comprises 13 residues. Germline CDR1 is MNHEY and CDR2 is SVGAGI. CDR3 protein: CASRRVGAIGAFF. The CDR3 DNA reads TGTGCCAGCAGGAGGGTGGGGGCAATAGGAGCTTTCTTT.

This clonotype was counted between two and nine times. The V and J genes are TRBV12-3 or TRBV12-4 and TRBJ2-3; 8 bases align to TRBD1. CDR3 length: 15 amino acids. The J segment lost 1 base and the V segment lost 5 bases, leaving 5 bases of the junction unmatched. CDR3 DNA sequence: TGTGCCAGCAGTCTCCGGGGACAGGGCACAGATACGCAGTATTTT. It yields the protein CASSLRGQGTDTQYF.

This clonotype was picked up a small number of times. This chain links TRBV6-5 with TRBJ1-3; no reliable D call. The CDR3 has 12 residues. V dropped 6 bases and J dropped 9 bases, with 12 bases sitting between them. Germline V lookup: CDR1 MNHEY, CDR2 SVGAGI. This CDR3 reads CASRSSEGTIYF. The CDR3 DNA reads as TGTGCCAGCAGGAGCTCGGAGGGCACCATATATTTT.

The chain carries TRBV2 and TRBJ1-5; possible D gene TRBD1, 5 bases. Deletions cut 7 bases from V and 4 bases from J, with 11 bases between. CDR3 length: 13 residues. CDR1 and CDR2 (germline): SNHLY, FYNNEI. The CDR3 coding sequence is TGTGCCAGCAAAGGAACAGGAAATCAGCCCCAGCATTTT. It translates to CASKGTGNQPQHF.

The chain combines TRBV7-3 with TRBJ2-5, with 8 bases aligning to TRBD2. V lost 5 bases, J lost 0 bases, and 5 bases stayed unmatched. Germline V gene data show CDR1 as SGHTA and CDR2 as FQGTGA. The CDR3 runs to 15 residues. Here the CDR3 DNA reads TGTGCCAGCAGCCTTAGCGGGGCTAACCAAGAGACCCAGTACTTC. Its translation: CASSLSGANQETQYF.

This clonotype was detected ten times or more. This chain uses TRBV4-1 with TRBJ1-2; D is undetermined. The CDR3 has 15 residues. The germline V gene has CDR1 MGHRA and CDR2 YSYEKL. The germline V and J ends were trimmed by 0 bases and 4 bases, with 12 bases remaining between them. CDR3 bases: TGCGCCAGCAGCCAAGAAGGCCGCGCGCGCTATGGCTACACCTTC. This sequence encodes CASSQEGRARYGYTF.

The CDR3 region is CSARVAILSTDTQYF. The CDR3, as DNA: TGCAGTGCTAGAGTAGCGATCCTTAGCACAGATACGCAGTATTTT. The genes are TRBV20-1 and TRBJ2-3; TRBD2 is a possible D gene (5 bases). The CDR3 covers 15 residues. V lost 1 base and J 0 bases, leaving 11 bases between the germline ends. From germline, CDR1 is DFQATT and CDR2 SNEGSKA (reference sequence).

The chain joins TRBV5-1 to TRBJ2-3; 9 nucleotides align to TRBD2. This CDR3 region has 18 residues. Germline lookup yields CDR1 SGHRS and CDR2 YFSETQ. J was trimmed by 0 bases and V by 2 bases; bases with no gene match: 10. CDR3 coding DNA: TGCGCCAGCAGCTTAGTAGCGGGGGCCCCTCCTAGCACAGATACGCAGTATTTT. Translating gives CASSLVAGAPPSTDTQYF.

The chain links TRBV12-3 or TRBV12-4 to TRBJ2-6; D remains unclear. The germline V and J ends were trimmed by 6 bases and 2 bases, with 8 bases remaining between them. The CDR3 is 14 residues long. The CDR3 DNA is TGTGCCAGCAGCCTGCTAACTGGGGCCAACGTCCTGACTTTC. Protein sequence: CASSLLTGANVLTF.

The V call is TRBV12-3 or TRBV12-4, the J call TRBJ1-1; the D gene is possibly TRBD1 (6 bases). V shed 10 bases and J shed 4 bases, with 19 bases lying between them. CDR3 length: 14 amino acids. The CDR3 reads CAIQREGGLTEAFF. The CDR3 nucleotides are TGTGCCATACAGCGGGAGGGGGGACTCACTGAAGCTTTCTTT.

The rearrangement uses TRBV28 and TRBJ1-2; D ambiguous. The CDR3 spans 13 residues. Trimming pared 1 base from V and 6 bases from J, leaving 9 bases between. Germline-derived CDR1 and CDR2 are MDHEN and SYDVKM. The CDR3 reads CASSLFTQDGYTF. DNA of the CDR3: TGTGCCAGCAGTTTATTTACCCAGGATGGCTACACCTTC.

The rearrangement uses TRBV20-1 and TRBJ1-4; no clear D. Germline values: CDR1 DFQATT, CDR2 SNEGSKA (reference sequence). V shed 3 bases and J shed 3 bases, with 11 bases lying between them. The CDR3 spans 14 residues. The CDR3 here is CSASGPQANEKLFF. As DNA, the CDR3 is TGCAGTGCTAGTGGTCCCCAGGCTAATGAAAAACTGTTTTTT.

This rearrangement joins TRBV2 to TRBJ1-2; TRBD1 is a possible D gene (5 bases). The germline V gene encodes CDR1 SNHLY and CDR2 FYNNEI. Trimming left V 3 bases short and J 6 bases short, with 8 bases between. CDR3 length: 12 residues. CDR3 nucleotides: TGTGCCAGCAGTGACAGGGATCATGGCTACACCTTC. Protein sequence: CASSDRDHGYTF.

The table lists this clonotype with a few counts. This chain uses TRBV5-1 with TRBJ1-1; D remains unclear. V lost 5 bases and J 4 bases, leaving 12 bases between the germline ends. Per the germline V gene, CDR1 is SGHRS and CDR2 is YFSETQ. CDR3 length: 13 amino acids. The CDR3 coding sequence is TGCGCCAGCAGGGAGTACCCGAGCACTGAAGCTTTCTTT. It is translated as CASREYPSTEAFF.

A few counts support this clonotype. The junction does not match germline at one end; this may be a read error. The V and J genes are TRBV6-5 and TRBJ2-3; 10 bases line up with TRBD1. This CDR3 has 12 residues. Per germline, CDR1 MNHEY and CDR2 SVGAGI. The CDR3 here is CASSYRQGAFHF. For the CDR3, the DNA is TGTGCCAGCAGTTACCGACAGGGGGCTTTTCATTTT.

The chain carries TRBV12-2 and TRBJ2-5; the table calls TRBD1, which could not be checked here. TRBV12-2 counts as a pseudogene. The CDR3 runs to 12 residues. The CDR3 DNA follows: TGTGCAAGTCGCTTACAGGGAGAGACCCAGTACTTC. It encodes CASRLQGETQYF.

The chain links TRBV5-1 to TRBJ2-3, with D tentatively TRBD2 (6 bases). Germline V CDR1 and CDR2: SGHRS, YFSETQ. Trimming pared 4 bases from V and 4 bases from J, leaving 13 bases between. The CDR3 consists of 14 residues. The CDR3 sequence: CASSPWGEADTQYF. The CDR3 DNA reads TGCGCCAGCAGCCCTTGGGGGGAAGCAGATACGCAGTATTTT.

CDR3 protein: CASSLPVGEQYF. As DNA, the CDR3 is TGCGCCAGCTCCCTTCCTGTTGGAGAGCAGTACTTC. The V call is TRBV4-1, the J call TRBJ2-7; D call uncertain. V lost 8 bases and J lost 7, with 15 bases in between. Germline lookup yields CDR1 MGHRA and CDR2 YSYEKL. The CDR3 length is 12 residues.

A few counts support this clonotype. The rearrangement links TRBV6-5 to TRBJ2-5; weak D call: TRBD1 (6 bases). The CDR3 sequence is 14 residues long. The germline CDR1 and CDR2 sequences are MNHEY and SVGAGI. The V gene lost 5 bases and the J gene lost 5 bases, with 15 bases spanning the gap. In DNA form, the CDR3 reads TGTGCCAGCAGTGTGACAGGTCCCATCGAGACCCAGTACTTC. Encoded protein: CASSVTGPIETQYF.